A selection of T cell receptor beta chains follows, all from one sample in a study of identifying expanded T cells in peripheral blood. Some clones are missing from TCRdb's copy, which holds only in-frame ones; the method was immunoSEQ multiplex PCR. The profile shows around 66,000 clones, about 90% of them singletons. Sequencing was carried out using blood. These TCRs come from a person aged 18-69 years in good health. CDR3s include the opening cysteine and the closing phenylalanine or tryptophan. The order of the fields is V gene, CDR3 protein.

V gene: TRBV14
CDR3 protein: CASSPTGAGELFF

V gene: TRBV5-1
CDR3 protein: CASAWGTGADTEAFF

V gene: TRBV7-9
CDR3 protein: CASSLGGGEQYF

V gene: TRBV7-2
CDR3 protein: CASSAKGNYGYTF

V gene: TRBV19
CDR3 protein: CASSGLAGGVKTDTQYF

V gene: TRBV5-1
CDR3 protein: CASSLDTGGPEHEQYF

V gene: TRBV9
CDR3 protein: CASSVDVGELFF

V gene: TRBV19
CDR3 protein: CASTPTGRNTEAFF

V gene: TRBV10-2
CDR3 protein: CASSPTSGRAGNNEQFF

V gene: TRBV6-5
CDR3 protein: CASSLGRVADTQYF

V gene: TRBV11-1
CDR3 protein: CASSSRDREGEQYF

V gene: TRBV6-1
CDR3 protein: CASSESQGSRNNSPLHF

V gene: TRBV19
CDR3 protein: CATGRGPNTGELFF

V gene: TRBV10-1
CDR3 protein: CARGLAGAETQYF